The present entry profiles one T cell receptor beta chain with its context. Its antigen is still unknown. At the DNA level, this CDR3 is encoded by other sequences in the same sample as well. A couple of CD3G-deficient patients had more severe autoimmunity; all had some. Patients, 2 to 39 years old, had expanded memory T-cell proportions. The CDR3 length is 14 residues. Germline values: CDR1 MNHNS, CDR2 SASEGT. Trimming took off 2 bases at V and 3 bases at J, with 11 bases between the two ends. The PCR used 52 TRBV and 13 TRBJ primers. Only in-frame clones appear in the TCRdb table, and some are missing; sequencing was by immunoSEQ multiplex PCR. The repertoire consists of 20,000 or so clones, with roughly 93% occurring once and the leading ten covering roughly 4%. The sample is drawn from a study of regulatory T cells. Findings and limits, study-wide: In patients, unique TRB V-J pairs were restricted and V/J usage skewed, especially in Tregs. Patient CD8+ T cells trended nonsignificantly toward lower Shannon entropy than control CD8+ cells.

V usage is TRBV6-1 and J usage is TRBJ2-7; no clear D gene. Sequencing was done on a sample of CD8+ T cells sorted from blood. This sequence originates from a child aged 2 to 10 with CD3G deficiency. The CDR3 DNA sequence: TGTGCCAGCAGTGAACTGGATCGTTTCTACGAGCAGTACTTC. This translates into CASSELDRFYEQYF.